The following is a T cell receptor beta chain sequence with its context. The antigen is unknown. Just one base apart from a much larger clone, this may be a read error. The germline V gene encodes CDR1 DFQATT and CDR2 SNEGSKA (reference sequence). This CDR3 is built from 12 residues. TCRdb used MiXCR to reprocess the 5' RACE reads, holding one entry per CDR3 protein. The sample contains 120,000 or so distinct CDR3 sequences, 12% to 15% of which appear only once. The record originates from a study of CD8 T cells in ankylosing spondylitis. Findings and caveats of the study: Matched synovial fluid from ankylosing spondylitis patients was reported to be enriched for disease-linked clones. Previously reported in reactive arthritis synovial fluid and blood were some of the motif variants. In ankylosing spondylitis blood, a motif of roughly 8 highly homologous TCR beta variants appeared characteristic.

The rearrangement links TRBV20-1 to TRBJ2-5; tentatively, D is TRBD2 (5 bases). The clonotype originates from a female donor with ankylosing spondylitis or in good health (not recorded which). Material for sequencing was blood, either unsorted or a sorted T cell fraction (not recorded which). The CDR3: CSGEDARETLYF. The CDR3 DNA is TGCAGTGGCGAGGACGCTAGGGAGACCCTGTACTTC.